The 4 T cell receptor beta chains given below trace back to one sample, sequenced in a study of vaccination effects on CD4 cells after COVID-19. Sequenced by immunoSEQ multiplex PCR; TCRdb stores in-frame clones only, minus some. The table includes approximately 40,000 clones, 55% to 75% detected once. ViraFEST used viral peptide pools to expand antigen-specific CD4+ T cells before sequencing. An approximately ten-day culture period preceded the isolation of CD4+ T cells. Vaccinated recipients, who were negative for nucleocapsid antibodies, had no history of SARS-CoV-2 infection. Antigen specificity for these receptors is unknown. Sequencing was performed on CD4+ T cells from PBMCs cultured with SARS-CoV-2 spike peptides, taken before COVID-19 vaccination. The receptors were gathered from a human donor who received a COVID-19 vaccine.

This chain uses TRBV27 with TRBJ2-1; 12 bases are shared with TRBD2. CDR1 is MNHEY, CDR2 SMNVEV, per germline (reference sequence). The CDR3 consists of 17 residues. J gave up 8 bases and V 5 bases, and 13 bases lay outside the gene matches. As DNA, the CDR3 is TGTGCCAGCAGTCCATCTAGCGGGGGGGGGTATTGGGATGAGCAGTTCTTC. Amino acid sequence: CASSPSSGGGYWDEQFF.

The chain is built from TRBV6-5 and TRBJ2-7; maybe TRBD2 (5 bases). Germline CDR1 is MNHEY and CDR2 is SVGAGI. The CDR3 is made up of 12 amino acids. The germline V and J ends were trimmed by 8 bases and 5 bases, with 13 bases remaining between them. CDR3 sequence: CASQRAANEQYF. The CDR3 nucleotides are TGTGCCAGCCAGAGGGCGGCGAACGAGCAGTACTTC.

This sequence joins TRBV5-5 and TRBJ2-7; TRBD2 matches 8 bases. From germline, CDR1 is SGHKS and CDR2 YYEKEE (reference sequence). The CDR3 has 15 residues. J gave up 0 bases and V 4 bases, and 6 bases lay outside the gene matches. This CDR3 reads CASSEGLDTSYEQYF. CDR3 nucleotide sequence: TGTGCCAGCAGCGAGGGACTAGATACCTCCTACGAGCAGTACTTC.

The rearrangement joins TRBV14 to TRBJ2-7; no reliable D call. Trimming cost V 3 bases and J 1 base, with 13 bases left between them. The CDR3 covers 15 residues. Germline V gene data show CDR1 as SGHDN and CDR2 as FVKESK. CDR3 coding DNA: TGTGCCAGCAGCCATGCCCCACACGCTTCCTACGAGCAGTACTTC. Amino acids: CASSHAPHASYEQYF.